The 10 T cell receptor beta chains below were found in one sample sequenced in a study of Ad26.COV2.S vaccination and SARS-CoV-2 variants. The table came from immunoSEQ multiplex PCR; TCRdb's copy has only in-frame clones and leaves some out. This table holds 430,000 or so clones, approximately 92% found once. The treatment here: roughly 18 received Ad26.COV2.S at low or high dose, single or two shots; several received placebo; per-sample allocation not given. The study sampled participants on day 63 after the first vaccine or placebo injection. This specimen consisted of peripheral blood, obtained in a trial of Ad26.COV2.S vaccine versus placebo. Every receptor here comes from a person aged 18-60 years who received the Ad26.COV2.S COVID-19 vaccine or a placebo.

The genes are TRBV10-3 and TRBJ2-1; TRBD1 aligns across 8 bases. The CDR3 has 14 amino acids. J lost 7 bases, V lost 7 bases, and 9 bases had no gene match. CDR1 and CDR2 from the germline V gene are ENHRY and SYGVKD. The CDR3 bases are TGTGCCATCAAAAGAACGACAGGGGAAAATGAGCAGTTCTTC. Protein sequence: CAIKRTTGENEQFF.

V is TRBV10-2 and J is TRBJ2-3, with D perhaps TRBD2 (7 bases). CDR3 length equals 14 residues. The ends were cut back, 3 bases at V and 3 bases at J, with 10 bases in the middle. Germline values: CDR1 WSHSY, CDR2 SAAADI. Here the CDR3 DNA reads TGCGCCAGCAGTGAAGGGGGGGGGACAGATACGCAGTATTTT. Protein product: CASSEGGGTDTQYF.

This sequence joins TRBV9 and TRBJ1-1, with D unclear. The CDR3 consists of 14 residues. The germline V and J ends were trimmed by 0 bases and 6 bases, with 12 bases remaining between them. Germline V gene sequence: CDR1 SGDLS, CDR2 YYNGEE. CDR3 protein: CASSVDVGWAEAFF. The DNA of the CDR3 is TGTGCCAGCAGCGTAGATGTGGGGTGGGCTGAAGCTTTCTTT.

The rearrangement links TRBV11-3 to TRBJ1-1; no definite D call. Germline-derived CDR1 and CDR2 are SGHNT and YENEEA. This CDR3 region has 15 residues. The germline V and J ends were trimmed by 5 bases and 0 bases, with 13 bases remaining between them. The CDR3 loop is CASSIHAGMNTEAFF. The DNA for the CDR3 is TGTGCCAGCAGCATACACGCGGGGATGAACACTGAAGCTTTCTTT.

The chain links TRBV7-3 to TRBJ1-1; D ambiguous. V shed 5 bases and J shed 0 bases, with 7 bases lying between them. Germline V gene lookup returns CDR1 SGHTA and CDR2 FQGTGA. This CDR3 has 13 amino acids. In DNA form, the CDR3 reads TGTGCCAGCAGCCTGACATTGAACACTGAAGCTTTCTTT. This encodes CASSLTLNTEAFF.

The J gene is TRBJ1-4, the V gene TRBV12-3 or TRBV12-4, with no clear D. The CDR3 loop spans 11 amino acids. Trimming left V 9 bases short and J 10 bases short, with 12 bases between. The CDR3 loop is CASSFAGKLFF. In nucleotides, the CDR3 is TGTGCCAGTTCATTCGCAGGAAAACTGTTTTTT.

This sequence joins TRBV18 and TRBJ2-5, with D maybe TRBD2 (6 bases). Germline V gives CDR1 KGHSH, CDR2 LQKENI. V was cut by 3 bases and J by 5 bases, with 13 bases left in between. CDR3 length equals 14 residues. The CDR3 sequence is CASSPPPRGETQYF. The CDR3 DNA reads as TGTGCCAGCTCACCCCCTCCGCGGGGCGAGACCCAGTACTTC.

V and J are TRBV28 and TRBJ1-4; no definite D call. The length of the CDR3 is 15 residues. V was cut by 2 bases and J by 7 bases, with 14 bases left in between. Germline CDR1 MDHEN, CDR2 SYDVKM. CDR3 protein: CASSLLGDYAEKLFF. DNA of the CDR3: TGTGCCAGCAGTTTACTGGGAGATTACGCTGAAAAACTGTTTTTT.

The chain links TRBV6-5 to TRBJ2-6; D unresolved. The germline V gene has CDR1 MNHEY and CDR2 SVGAGI. This CDR3 region has 14 residues. The V end lost 7 bases, the J end lost 0 bases, and 7 bases lay between the germline ends. In DNA, the CDR3 is TGTGCCAGCACCCGAAACTCTGGGGCCAACGTCCTGACTTTC. Its protein is CASTRNSGANVLTF.

The rearrangement links TRBV7-2 to TRBJ2-1; a weak D match, TRBD1 (5 bases). The V gene's germline CDR1 is SGHTA and CDR2 FQGNSA. Trimming removed 10 bases at V and 7 bases at J, with 23 bases between. The CDR3 runs to 15 residues. The CDR3: CATGTRTAPGNEQFF. The CDR3 region has the DNA TGTGCCACAGGAACCAGGACGGCCCCAGGGAATGAGCAGTTCTTC.